This T cell receptor beta chain derives from a study of T cells in Graves' hyperthyroidism and ophthalmopathy. Over 8 ml fresh peripheral blood yielded the PBMCs. The CDR3 has 17 residues. J gave up 5 bases and V 7 bases, and 14 bases lay outside the gene matches. Looked up from germline, CDR1 is MNHNS and CDR2 is SASEGT. Amplified TCR beta CDR3 regions derived from RNA transcripts. Primed by the HTBI set, a first-round RT-PCR was run on the TCR CDR3. TCRdb recomputed calls from the multiplex PCR reads with MiXCR, one row per CDR3 protein. Here the sample spans more than 350,000 distinct CDR3 sequences, about 15% being singletons. Notes on the study in general: Most thyroid-expanded clonotypes above 0.001 were also found in blood. It was a median approximately six months before onset that the model predicted ophthalmopathy.

Remarks on this clonotype: Its antigen is not identified.

The rearrangement joins TRBV6-1 to TRBJ2-2; 9 positions match TRBD2. The material sequenced was blood. This clonotype was sampled from a woman in her twenties or thirties with Graves' ophthalmopathy. The CDR3 is CASNRRAAGGRTGELFF. CDR3 nucleotides: TGTGCCAGCAACCGACGGGCTGCGGGGGGGCGAACCGGGGAGCTGTTTTTT.